The rows below give T cell receptor beta chains drawn from one sample of a study of cytomegalovirus exposure and HLA in healthy donors. Libraries were prepared by immunoSEQ multiplex PCR; TCRdb keeps only in-frame clonotypes and omits some of them. Among about 110,000 clones listed, around 69% were seen once. Sequencing was done on a sample of PBMCs. The receptors originated from a man aged 18 to 29 in good health and CMV-seronegative. Both conserved end residues are part of each CDR3. The D gene is left open where the match is weak. Rows give clone size only sometimes, using once, few, many, or a class for an expanded clone.

d_call	clone_size	v_call	j_call	cdr3_nt	cdr3_aa
-	-	TRBV19	TRBJ2-7	TGTGCCAGTAGTATAACAGGGTTTCCCGAAGGCGAGCAGTACTTC	CASSITGFPEGEQYF
TRBD1	-	TRBV18	TRBJ2-6	TGTGCCAGCTCACCTGGACAGGCCTCTGGGGCCAACGTCCTGACTTTC	CASSPGQASGANVLTF
TRBD2	-	TRBV6-1	TRBJ2-1	TGTGCCAGCAGTGACGGGACTAGCGGCCGCTTCGGGCACAATGAGCAGTTCTTC	CASSDGTSGRFGHNEQFF
TRBD1	once	TRBV7-2	TRBJ1-2	TGTGCCAGCACTACGGAATCATGGACAGGTCCCATCTATGGCTACACCTTC	CASTTESWTGPIYGYTF
-	-	TRBV29-1	TRBJ1-2	TGCAGCGTGGGGGATTGGGGGCAGGACGGCTACACCTTC	CSVGDWGQDGYTF
TRBD1	few	TRBV4-2	TRBJ1-4	TGTGCCAGCAGCCAAGGCCAGGGGGCTTCAGAAAAACTGTTTTTT	CASSQGQGASEKLFF
TRBD1	-	TRBV27	TRBJ1-5	TGTGCCAGCAGCCCCTGGGACAGGGTGCAGCCCCAGCATTTT	CASSPWDRVQPQHF
TRBD1	few	TRBV13	TRBJ1-1	TGTGCCAGCAGCTTCGACAGGGTTGTCACTGAAGCTTTCTTT	CASSFDRVVTEAFF
-	-	TRBV7-9	TRBJ2-7	TGTGCCAGCAGCCTCCAGCTGGGGAGCTACGAGCAGTACTTC	CASSLQLGSYEQYF
-	-	TRBV18	TRBJ1-1	TGTGCCAGCTCCATCTCGGGGCTAGCGAATACTGAAGCTTTCTTT	CASSISGLANTEAFF
-	few	TRBV6-6	TRBJ2-3	TGTGCCAGCAGTCCCCACAGGGATACGCAGTATTTT	CASSPHRDTQYF
-	-	TRBV6-5	TRBJ2-3	TGTGCCAGCAGTCTAGGGCAAGGGGCGCAGTATTTT	CASSLGQGAQYF
-	-	TRBV28	TRBJ1-1	TGTGCCGCCGGGGCCTGGGGGGACACTGAAGCTTTCTTT	CAAGAWGDTEAFF
-	-	TRBV5-1	TRBJ2-5	TGCGCCAGCGGCGGCGGGCCCCAAGAGACCCAGTACTTC	CASGGGPQETQYF
-	once	TRBV19	TRBJ2-1	TGTGCCAGTAGTTACAGGGTCAGTTTAGGTGAGCAGTTCTTC	CASSYRVSLGEQFF
-	-	TRBV19	TRBJ2-7	TGTGCCAGTAGTATAGTCCCCTTTTCGGTAGTGGAGCAGTACTTC	CASSIVPFSVVEQYF
TRBD2	-	TRBV9	TRBJ2-1	TGTGCCAGCAGCGTAGTCCCCTTCACTAGCGGGGGGGCGAAGGGTAATGAGCAGTTCTTC	CASSVVPFTSGGAKGNEQFF
-	-	TRBV7-8	TRBJ1-4	TGTGCCAGCAGCTCCAAGGTTTTAAGCTGGGCGCAGGGTAATGAAAAACTGTTTTTT	CASSSKVLSWAQGNEKLFF
TRBD2	-	TRBV10-1	TRBJ2-5	TGCGCCAGCAGTGAGGTAGTAGCGGGTGCCGAGACCCAGTACTTC	CASSEVVAGAETQYF
-	-	TRBV7-2	TRBJ1-5	TGTGCCAGCAGCTTAGCCGGGGGGACCAATCAGCCCCAGCATTTT	CASSLAGGTNQPQHF
-	-	TRBV18	TRBJ1-5	TGTGCCAGCTCACCTCTTAGCAATCAGCCCCAGCATTTT	CASSPLSNQPQHF
-	-	TRBV29-1	TRBJ1-2	TGCAGCGTCCCGACGGACTATGGCTACCCCTTC	CSVPTDYGYPF
TRBD1	-	TRBV14	TRBJ2-3	TGTGCCAGCAACAGGGGGACATACACAGATACGCAGTATTTT	CASNRGTYTDTQYF
-	-	TRBV5-1	TRBJ2-3	TGCGCCAGCAGCCACAGGTACACAGATACGCAGTATTTT	CASSHRYTDTQYF
TRBD1	-	TRBV7-6	TRBJ1-2	TGTGCCAGCAGCTTAACTTCGGGACAGGGTGGCTATGGCTACACCTTC	CASSLTSGQGGYGYTF
TRBD1	-	TRBV9	TRBJ2-7	TGTGCCAGCAGCGTCGGGACAGGGGCTACCTACGAGCAGTACTTC	CASSVGTGATYEQYF
-	-	TRBV7-9	TRBJ2-3	TGTGCCAGCAGCCTTAGTATTGGGGGGGGCCGAGATACGCAGTATTTT	CASSLSIGGGRDTQYF
-	-	TRBV14	TRBJ1-1	TGTGCCAGCAGCCAAGCAGCGGGGGGCAACACTGAAGCTTTCTTT	CASSQAAGGNTEAFF